The next 26 T cell receptor beta chains were all read from a single sample in a study of blood T cell repertoires in COVID-19. Sequenced by immunoSEQ multiplex PCR; TCRdb stores in-frame clones only, minus some. Here the sample spans roughly 280,000 clones, roughly nine tenths being singletons. Sequencing was done on a sample of PBMCs or T cells enriched from blood (not recorded which). The receptor source for this set is a woman in her 50s who had recovered from COVID-19.

The chain employs TRBV28 and TRBJ1-3; TRBD1 matches at 9 bases. The CDR3 runs 16 residues. V lost 3 bases, J lost 5 bases, and 8 bases stayed unmatched. Germline CDR1 reads MDHEN; CDR2 reads SYDVKM. The CDR3 DNA reads TGTGCCAGCAGTTTTAGGGACGGGACAGGGAGAAACACCATATATTTT. Its translation: CASSFRDGTGRNTIYF.

This clone has just one count. The chain recombines TRBV24-1 with TRBJ2-1; no clear D gene. V dropped 6 bases and J dropped 9 bases, with 8 bases sitting between them. The CDR3 length is 11 residues. Germline V CDR1 and CDR2: KGHDR, SFDVKD. CDR3 amino acids: CATSLSTEQFF. The DNA of the CDR3 is TGTGCCACCAGTTTGAGCACTGAGCAGTTCTTC.

CDR3 protein: CAISESRGQGVSYEQYF. CDR3 DNA sequence: TGTGCCATCAGTGAATCTCGGGGTCAGGGGGTCTCCTACGAGCAGTACTTC. The gene calls are TRBV10-3 and TRBJ2-7; 7 bases agree with TRBD1. V shed 3 bases and J 0 bases; nucleotides not matched to a gene: 11. Germline lookup yields CDR1 ENHRY and CDR2 SYGVKD. The CDR3 covers 17 residues.

V gene TRBV4-3 combines with J gene TRBJ1-6; maybe TRBD1 (5 bases). The CDR3 spans 15 residues. The V gene lost 6 bases and the J gene lost 5 bases, with 14 bases spanning the gap. Germline values: CDR1 LGHNA, CDR2 YSLEER. The CDR3 coding sequence is TGCGCCAGCAGTCGCGGGACGGGAAATAATTCACCCCTCCACTTT. It codes for CASSRGTGNNSPLHF.

The chain joins TRBV3-1 (or the pseudogene TRBV3-2) to TRBJ1-1, with 7 bases lining up with TRBD1. There are 13 residues in the CDR3. V lost 8 bases, J lost 5 bases, and 8 bases stayed unmatched. CDR1 and CDR2 from the germline V gene are LGHDT and YNNKEL (reference sequence). DNA for the CDR3: TGTGCCAGCGATAAGGGGGCGGGGACTGAAGCTTTCTTT. Residues: CASDKGAGTEAFF.

V gene TRBV3-1 (or the pseudogene TRBV3-2) combines with J gene TRBJ1-5; 7 nucleotides agree with TRBD1. The CDR3 loop spans 15 amino acids. J gave up 4 bases and V 1 base, and 4 bases lay outside the gene matches. Germline V gives CDR1 LGHDT, CDR2 YNNKEL (reference sequence). The CDR3 bases are TGTGCCAGCAGCCAAGGACAGGGACAAAATCAGCCCCAGCATTTT. Translated: CASSQGQGQNQPQHF.

The V gene is TRBV27, the J gene TRBJ2-2; 9 bases map to TRBD2. Looked up from germline, CDR1 is MNHEY and CDR2 is SMNVEV (reference sequence). CDR3 size: 14 residues. V was clipped by 2 bases and J by 13 bases; unmatched bases: 8. CDR3 bases: TGTGCCAGCAGTTTACGGGCTAGCGGGATAGCGCTGTTTTTT. Translated, it gives CASSLRASGIALFF.

This chain links TRBV7-8 with TRBJ2-7; unclear D gene. Germline lookup yields CDR1 SGHVS and CDR2 FQNEAQ. The CDR3 is 12 residues long. With 2 bases removed from V and 2 bases from J, the gap between germline ends came to 4 bases. In nucleotides, the CDR3 is TGTGCCAGCAGCTTAATCGCCTACGAGCAGTACTTC. It is translated as CASSLIAYEQYF. The variable domain in full, completed from reference TRBV7-8 and TRBJ2-7, reads GAGVSQSPRYKVAKRGQDVALRCDPISGHVSLFWYQQALGQGPEFLTYFQNEAQLDKSGLPSDRFFAERPEGSVSTLKIQRTQQEDSAVYLCASSLIAYEQYFGPGTRLTVT.

The V call is TRBV27, the J call TRBJ1-1; D not resolved. The germline V gene has CDR1 MNHEY and CDR2 SMNVEV (reference sequence). This CDR3 spans 13 amino acids. Between the trimmed V and J ends, which lost 3 bases and 0 bases, there was a span of 5 bases. The CDR3 DNA sequence: TGTGCCAGCAGTTTGTCGGTGAACACTGAAGCTTTCTTT. This encodes CASSLSVNTEAFF.

The chain has TRBV4-1 and TRBJ1-2; D may be TRBD1 (6 bases). Trimming left V 0 bases short and J 8 bases short, with 19 bases between. CDR3 length: 16 amino acids. Germline V lookup: CDR1 MGHRA, CDR2 YSYEKL. The CDR3, as DNA: TGCGCCAGCAGCCAAGATACAGGGTTCGGTTCGGTGGGCTACACCTTC. Its translation is CASSQDTGFGSVGYTF.

The chain recombines TRBV28 with TRBJ1-5; no clear D gene. Trimming left V 5 bases short and J 4 bases short, with 6 bases between. CDR1 is MDHEN and CDR2 is SYDVKM in the germline V gene. This CDR3 contains 12 residues. The CDR3 sequence: CASSAGNQPQHF. The CDR3 DNA reads as TGTGCCAGCAGTGCGGGGAATCAGCCCCAGCATTTT.

This chain joins TRBV5-1 and TRBJ2-7; 9 positions match TRBD1. The V segment lost 4 bases and the J segment 3 bases; nucleotides outside the gene matches: 5. Germline CDR1 SGHRS, CDR2 YFSETQ. CDR3 length equals 14 residues. CDR3 protein: CASSGGQGFYEQYF. The CDR3 DNA is TGCGCCAGCAGCGGGGGACAGGGATTCTACGAGCAGTACTTC.

The J gene is TRBJ2-1, the V gene TRBV5-1; 9 nucleotides align to TRBD2. This CDR3 region has 16 residues. The J segment lost 4 bases and the V segment lost 1 base, leaving 6 bases of the junction unmatched. Germline V CDR1 and CDR2: SGHRS, YFSETQ. The CDR3 reads CASSLLAGLGYNEQFF. In DNA form, the CDR3 reads TGCGCCAGCAGCTTGCTAGCGGGACTGGGGTACAATGAGCAGTTCTTC.

V gene TRBV16 combines with J gene TRBJ1-2; perhaps TRBD1 as D (6 bases). The ends were cut back, 4 bases at V and 4 bases at J, with 16 bases in the middle. Germline values: CDR1 KGHSY, CDR2 FQNENV. The CDR3 is 15 residues long. The CDR3 region is CASSRLTGTTYGYTF. The CDR3 nucleotides are TGTGCCAGCAGCCGACTAACCGGGACAACCTATGGCTACACCTTC.

The genes are TRBV30 and TRBJ1-2; 7 bases are shared with TRBD1. Per germline, CDR1 GTSNPN and CDR2 SVGIG (reference sequence). Unmatched junction bases numbered 5, after V lost 3 bases and J lost 7 bases. CDR3 length equals 12 residues. The DNA for the CDR3 is TGTGCCTGGAGCACAGGGGCCGTTGGCTACACCTTC. Its protein is CAWSTGAVGYTF.

The V gene is TRBV19, the J gene TRBJ1-6; 7 bases map to TRBD1. Unmatched junction bases numbered 12, after V lost 7 bases and J lost 9 bases. This CDR3 is 15 amino acids long. Germline V gene data show CDR1 as LNHDA and CDR2 as SQIVND (reference sequence). The CDR3 nucleotides are TGTGCCAGTATGGGGATCCGACAGGGTGGTTCACCCCTCCACTTT. It codes for CASMGIRQGGSPLHF.

V gene TRBV30 combines with J gene TRBJ2-7, with 7 bases that match TRBD2. J gave up 7 bases and V 3 bases, and 3 bases lay outside the gene matches. The CDR3 extends over 11 amino acids. The germline V gene has CDR1 GTSNPN and CDR2 SVGIG (reference sequence). This CDR3 is CAWRDSGEQYF. In nucleotides, the CDR3 is TGTGCCTGGAGAGATAGCGGGGAGCAGTACTTC.

The chain employs TRBV19 and TRBJ2-2; D possibly corresponds to TRBD1 (6 bases). This CDR3 spans 17 amino acids. Per the germline V gene, CDR1 is LNHDA and CDR2 is SQIVND (reference sequence). With 4 bases removed from V and 2 bases from J, the gap between germline ends came to 17 bases. The CDR3 loop reads CASSTRTVQFNTGELFF. CDR3 coding DNA: TGTGCCAGTAGTACCCGGACAGTACAATTTAACACCGGGGAGCTGTTTTTT.

This clone has just one count. The rearrangement joins TRBV28 to TRBJ1-2; 8 positions agree with TRBD1. Germline CDR1 reads MDHEN; CDR2 reads SYDVKM. The CDR3 covers 15 residues. V was pared by 3 bases and J by 4 bases, with 7 bases of the junction left unmatched. The CDR3 spells CASSFGQGGGYGYTF. The CDR3 DNA follows: TGTGCCAGCAGTTTTGGACAGGGAGGAGGCTATGGCTACACCTTC.

This chain connects TRBV18 to TRBJ2-1, with D unclear. CDR3 length: 13 residues. Germline V gene lookup returns CDR1 KGHSH and CDR2 LQKENI. Trimming cost V 3 bases and J 5 bases, with 8 bases left between them. DNA for the CDR3: TGTGCCAGCTCACCGTCTTTAAACAATGAGCAGTTCTTC. Its translation: CASSPSLNNEQFF. Looking up the rest from reference TRBV18 and TRBJ2-1 gives the full variable domain: NAGVMQNPRHLVRRRGQEARLRCSPMKGHSHVYWYRQLPEEGLKFMVYLQKENIIDESGMPKERFSAEFPKEGPSILRIQQVVRGDSAAYFCASSPSLNNEQFFGPGTRLTVL.

The chain employs TRBV6-2 or TRBV6-3 and TRBJ2-2, with 9 positions matching TRBD2. The V and J ends lost 2 bases and 0 bases, in that order; junction bases with no gene match: 7. Germline V gene sequence: CDR1 MNHEY, CDR2 SVGEGT. This CDR3 is built from 18 residues. CDR3 amino acids: CASSYDLAGSANTGELFF. For the CDR3, the DNA is TGTGCCAGCAGTTACGACCTAGCGGGAAGCGCGAACACCGGGGAGCTGTTTTTT.

This clone was seen many times. This chain links TRBV5-5 with TRBJ2-7, with 9 bases fitting TRBD2. CDR1 is SGHKS, CDR2 YYEKEE, per germline (reference sequence). Trimming removed 1 base from V and 7 bases from J; junction bases left unmatched: 18. The CDR3 covers 18 residues. The CDR3 nucleotides are TGTGCCAGCAGCTTGAAATTGGCACAGATAGCGGGAGTCAATGAGCAGTACTTC. Translating gives CASSLKLAQIAGVNEQYF.

This clone was found a few times. The chain recombines TRBV2 with TRBJ1-2, with D perhaps matching TRBD1 (5 bases). This CDR3 is 13 amino acids long. CDR1 and CDR2 (germline): SNHLY, FYNNEI. The ends were cut back, 4 bases at V and 3 bases at J, with 9 bases in the middle. Here the CDR3 DNA reads TGTGCCAGCAGTGGGGGCAGGGACTATGGCTACACCTTC. It translates to CASSGGRDYGYTF.

The chain has TRBV29-1 and TRBJ1-1; D might be TRBD1 (6 bases). V gave up 4 bases and J gave up 5 bases, with 14 bases separating them. Germline V lookup: CDR1 SQVTM, CDR2 ANQGSEA. The length of the CDR3 is 13 residues. CDR3: CSVVLGGPTEAFF. CDR3 bases: TGCAGCGTTGTCCTGGGGGGGCCGACTGAAGCTTTCTTT.

This clone was seen once. The V and J genes are TRBV28 and TRBJ1-2; D might be TRBD1 (6 bases). This CDR3 region has 13 residues. CDR1 and CDR2 from the germline V gene are MDHEN and SYDVKM. The V and J ends lost 6 bases and 4 bases respectively, with 12 bases between them. The CDR3 nucleotides read TGTGCCAGCAGATACAGGGCTATCTATGGCTACACCTTC. Protein product: CASRYRAIYGYTF.

V gene TRBV28 combines with J gene TRBJ1-1; TRBD1 is a possible D gene (6 bases). Germline loops: CDR1 MDHEN, CDR2 SYDVKM. This CDR3 has 14 residues. Trimming pared 5 bases from V and 6 bases from J, leaving 16 bases between. The CDR3 nucleotides read TGTGCCAGCAGTCCGGGGGGCTTGATAGCTGAAGCTTTCTTT. It yields the protein CASSPGGLIAEAFF.